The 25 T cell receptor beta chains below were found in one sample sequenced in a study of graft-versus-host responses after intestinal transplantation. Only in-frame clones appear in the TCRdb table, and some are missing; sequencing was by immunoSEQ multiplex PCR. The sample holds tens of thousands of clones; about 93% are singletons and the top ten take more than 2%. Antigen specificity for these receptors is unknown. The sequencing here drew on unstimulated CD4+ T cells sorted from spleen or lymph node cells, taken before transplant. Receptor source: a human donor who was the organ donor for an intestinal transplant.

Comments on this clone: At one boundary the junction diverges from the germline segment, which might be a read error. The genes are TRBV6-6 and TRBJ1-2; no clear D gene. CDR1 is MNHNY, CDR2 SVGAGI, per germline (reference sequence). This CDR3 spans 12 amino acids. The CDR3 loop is CAISDENYGYTF. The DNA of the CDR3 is TGTGCCATCAGTGATGAAAACTATGGCTACACCTTC.

The CDR3 spells CASRSTGGVAEAFF. DNA for the CDR3: TGTGCCAGCAGATCAACCGGGGGGGTGGCTGAAGCTTTCTTT. The rearrangement uses TRBV11-1 and TRBJ1-1; TRBD1 might be the D (5 bases). Germline V gives CDR1 SGHAT, CDR2 FQDESV (reference sequence). The length of the CDR3 is 14 residues. The V end was cut by 6 bases, the J end by 6 bases, with 17 bases between.

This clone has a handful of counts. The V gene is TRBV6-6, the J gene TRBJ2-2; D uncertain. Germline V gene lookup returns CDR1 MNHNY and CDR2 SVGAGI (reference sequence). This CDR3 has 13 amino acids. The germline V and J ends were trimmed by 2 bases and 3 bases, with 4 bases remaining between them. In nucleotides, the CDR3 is TGTGCCAGCAGTTACGGGGACACCGGGGAGCTGTTTTTT. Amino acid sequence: CASSYGDTGELFF.

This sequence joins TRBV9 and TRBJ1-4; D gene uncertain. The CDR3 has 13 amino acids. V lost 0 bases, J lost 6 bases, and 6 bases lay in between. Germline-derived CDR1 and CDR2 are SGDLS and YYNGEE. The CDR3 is CASSVEPDEKLFF. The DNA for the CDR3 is TGTGCCAGCAGCGTAGAACCAGATGAAAAACTGTTTTTT.

The CDR3 region has the DNA TGTGCCAGCAGGGGTTACGGGAATAATTCACCCCTCCACTTT. Translated: CASRGYGNNSPLHF. The chain has TRBV6-5 and TRBJ1-6, with D uncertain. V was shortened by 6 bases and J by 5 bases, with 11 bases between the two germline ends. This CDR3 comprises 14 residues. Germline V gene lookup returns CDR1 MNHEY and CDR2 SVGAGI.

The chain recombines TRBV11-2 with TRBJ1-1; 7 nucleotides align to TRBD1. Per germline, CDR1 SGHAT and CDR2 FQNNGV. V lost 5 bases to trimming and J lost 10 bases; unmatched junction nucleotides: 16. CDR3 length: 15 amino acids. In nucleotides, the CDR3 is TGTGCCAGCAGCCCCACCGGGACAGCCTCGGTGGGAGCTTTCTTT. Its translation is CASSPTGTASVGAFF.

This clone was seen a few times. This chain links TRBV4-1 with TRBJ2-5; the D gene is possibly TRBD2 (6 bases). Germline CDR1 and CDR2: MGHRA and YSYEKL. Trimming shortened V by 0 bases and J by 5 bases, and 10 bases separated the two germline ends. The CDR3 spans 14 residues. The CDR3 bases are TGCGCCAGCAGCCAAGAGGCGGGAAGGGAGACCCAGTACTTC. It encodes CASSQEAGRETQYF.

CDR3 bases: TGTGCCAGCAGTTACTCGACCCTAGCGGGATACGAGCAGTACTTC. Protein product: CASSYSTLAGYEQYF. The chain carries TRBV6-5 and TRBJ2-7; 9 bases are a match to TRBD2. The CDR3 is 15 residues long. With 0 bases clipped from V and 4 bases from J, the junction kept 4 bases outside the gene matches. The germline gives CDR1 MNHEY, CDR2 SVGAGI.

CDR3 sequence: CASSPGPSNQPQHF. CDR3 bases: TGTGCCAGCAGCCCCGGGCCTAGCAATCAGCCCCAGCATTTT. This chain connects TRBV7-6 to TRBJ1-5; D unresolved. There are 14 residues in the CDR3. With 5 bases removed from V and 0 bases from J, the gap between germline ends came to 8 bases. CDR1 and CDR2 (germline): SGHVS, FNYEAQ.

CDR3 DNA sequence: TGCGCCAGCAGCGTGAGGGAGAACACTGAAGCTTTCTTT. As protein: CASSVRENTEAFF. This chain joins TRBV5-1 and TRBJ1-1, with no clear D. Looked up from germline, CDR1 is SGHRS and CDR2 is YFSETQ. There are 13 residues in the CDR3. Trimming shortened V by 4 bases and J by 1 base, and 8 bases separated the two germline ends.

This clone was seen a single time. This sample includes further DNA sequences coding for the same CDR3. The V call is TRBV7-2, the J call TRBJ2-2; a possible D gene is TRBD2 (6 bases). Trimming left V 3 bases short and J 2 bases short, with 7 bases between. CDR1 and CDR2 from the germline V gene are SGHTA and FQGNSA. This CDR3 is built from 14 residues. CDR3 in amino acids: CASSLGLNTGELFF. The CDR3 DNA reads TGTGCCAGCAGCTTGGGACTTAACACCGGGGAGCTGTTTTTT. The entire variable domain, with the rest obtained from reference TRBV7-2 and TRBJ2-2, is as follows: GAGVSQSPSNKVTEKGKDVELRCDPISGHTALYWYRQSLGQGLEFLIYFQGNSAPDKSGLPSDRFSAERTGGSVSTLTIQRTQQEDSAVYLCASSLGLNTGELFFGEGSRLTVL.

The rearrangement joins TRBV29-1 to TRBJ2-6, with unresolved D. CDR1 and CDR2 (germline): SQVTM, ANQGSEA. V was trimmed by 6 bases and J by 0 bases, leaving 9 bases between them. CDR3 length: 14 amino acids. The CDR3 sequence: CSVRAHSGANVLTF. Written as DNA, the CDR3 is TGCAGCGTCCGGGCCCACTCTGGGGCCAACGTCCTGACTTTC. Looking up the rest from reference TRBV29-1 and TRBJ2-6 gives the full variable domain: SAVISQKPSRDICQRGTSLTIQCQVDSQVTMMFWYRQQPGQSLTLIATANQGSEATYESGFVIDKFPISRPNLTFSTLTVSNMSPEDSSIYLCSVRAHSGANVLTFGAGSRLTVL.

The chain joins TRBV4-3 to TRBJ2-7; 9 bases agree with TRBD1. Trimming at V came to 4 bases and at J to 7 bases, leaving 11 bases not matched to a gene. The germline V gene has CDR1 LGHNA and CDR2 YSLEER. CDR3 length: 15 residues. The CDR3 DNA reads TGCGCCAGCAGCCCCAGGACAGGGGCCTCGGGGGAGCAGTACTTC. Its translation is CASSPRTGASGEQYF.

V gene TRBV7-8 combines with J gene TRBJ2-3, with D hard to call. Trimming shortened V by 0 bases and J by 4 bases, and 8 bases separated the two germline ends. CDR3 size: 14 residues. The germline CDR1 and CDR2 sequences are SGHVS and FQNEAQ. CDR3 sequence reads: CASSLAETSDTQYF. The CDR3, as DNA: TGTGCCAGCAGCTTAGCAGAAACCTCAGATACGCAGTATTTT.

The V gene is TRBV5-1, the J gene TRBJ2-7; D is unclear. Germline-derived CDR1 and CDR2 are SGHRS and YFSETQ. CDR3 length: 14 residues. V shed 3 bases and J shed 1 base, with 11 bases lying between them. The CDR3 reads CASSSNTASYEQYF. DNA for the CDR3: TGCGCCAGCAGCTCGAACACAGCTTCCTACGAGCAGTACTTC.

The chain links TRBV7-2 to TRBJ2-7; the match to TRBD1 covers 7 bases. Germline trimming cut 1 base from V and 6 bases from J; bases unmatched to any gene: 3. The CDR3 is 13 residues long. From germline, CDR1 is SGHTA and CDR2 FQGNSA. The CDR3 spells CASSLGDRVEQYF. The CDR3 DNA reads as TGTGCCAGCAGCTTAGGTGACAGGGTCGAGCAGTACTTC.

The chain's CDR3 is CASSLDAGTTTYEQYF. Here the CDR3 DNA reads TGTGCCAGCAGCTTAGATGCGGGGACTACCACCTACGAGCAGTACTTC. This chain links TRBV11-2 with TRBJ2-7, with 7 bases that match TRBD2. Germline trimming cut 0 bases from V and 2 bases from J; bases unmatched to any gene: 7. Germline V gene lookup returns CDR1 SGHAT and CDR2 FQNNGV. There are 16 residues in the CDR3.

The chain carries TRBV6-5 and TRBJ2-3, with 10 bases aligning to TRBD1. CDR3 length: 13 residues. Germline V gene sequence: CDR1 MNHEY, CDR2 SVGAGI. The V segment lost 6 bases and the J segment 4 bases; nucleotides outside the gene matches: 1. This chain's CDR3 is CASRTGGADTQYF. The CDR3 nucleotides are TGTGCCAGCAGGACAGGGGGCGCAGATACGCAGTATTTT.

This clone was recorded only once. The chain's CDR3 is CASSPRLPINYEQYF. For the CDR3, the DNA is TGTGCCAGCAGTCCCAGGTTGCCGATAAACTACGAGCAGTACTTC. This rearrangement joins TRBV27 to TRBJ2-7; D call uncertain. CDR3 size: 15 residues. V was trimmed by 5 bases and J by 3 bases, leaving 17 bases between them. Germline V gene lookup returns CDR1 MNHEY and CDR2 SMNVEV (reference sequence).

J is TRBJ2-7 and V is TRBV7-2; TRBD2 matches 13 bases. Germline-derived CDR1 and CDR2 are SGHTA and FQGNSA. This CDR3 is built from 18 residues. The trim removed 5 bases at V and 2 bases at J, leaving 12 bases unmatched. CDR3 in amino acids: CASSPVPALAGGPYEQYF. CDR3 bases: TGTGCCAGCAGCCCCGTTCCCGCACTAGCGGGAGGGCCCTACGAGCAGTACTTC.

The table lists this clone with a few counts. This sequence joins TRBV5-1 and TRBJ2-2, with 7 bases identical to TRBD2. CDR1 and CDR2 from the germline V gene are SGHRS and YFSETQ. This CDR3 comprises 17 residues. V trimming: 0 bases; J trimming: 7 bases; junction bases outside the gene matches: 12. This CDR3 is CASSLEFVGEGIGELFF. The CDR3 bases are TGCGCCAGCAGCTTGGAGTTCGTCGGGGAGGGAATCGGGGAGCTGTTTTTT.

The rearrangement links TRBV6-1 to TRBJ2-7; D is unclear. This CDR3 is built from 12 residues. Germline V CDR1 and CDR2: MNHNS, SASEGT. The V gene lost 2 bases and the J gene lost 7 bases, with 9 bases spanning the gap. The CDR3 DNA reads TGTGCCAGCAGTGAAAAAGGGTGGGAGCAGTACTTC. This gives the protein CASSEKGWEQYF.

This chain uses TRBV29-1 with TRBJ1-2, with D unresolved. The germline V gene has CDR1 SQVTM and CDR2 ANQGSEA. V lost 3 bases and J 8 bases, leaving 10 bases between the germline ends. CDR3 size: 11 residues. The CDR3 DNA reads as TGCAGCGTTGAGCATAGTGGCGGCTACACCTTC. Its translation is CSVEHSGGYTF.

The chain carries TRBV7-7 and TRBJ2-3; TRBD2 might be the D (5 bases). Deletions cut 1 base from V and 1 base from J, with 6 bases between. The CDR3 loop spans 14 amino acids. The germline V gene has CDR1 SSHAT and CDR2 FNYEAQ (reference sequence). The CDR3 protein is CASSLGRGTDTQYF. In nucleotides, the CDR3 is TGTGCCAGCAGCTTAGGGCGGGGCACAGATACGCAGTATTTT.

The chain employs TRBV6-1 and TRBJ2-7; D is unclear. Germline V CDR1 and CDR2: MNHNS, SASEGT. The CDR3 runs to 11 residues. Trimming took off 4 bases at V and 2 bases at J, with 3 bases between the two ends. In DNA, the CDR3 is TGTGCCAGCAGTGTTACCTACGAGCAGTACTTC. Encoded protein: CASSVTYEQYF.